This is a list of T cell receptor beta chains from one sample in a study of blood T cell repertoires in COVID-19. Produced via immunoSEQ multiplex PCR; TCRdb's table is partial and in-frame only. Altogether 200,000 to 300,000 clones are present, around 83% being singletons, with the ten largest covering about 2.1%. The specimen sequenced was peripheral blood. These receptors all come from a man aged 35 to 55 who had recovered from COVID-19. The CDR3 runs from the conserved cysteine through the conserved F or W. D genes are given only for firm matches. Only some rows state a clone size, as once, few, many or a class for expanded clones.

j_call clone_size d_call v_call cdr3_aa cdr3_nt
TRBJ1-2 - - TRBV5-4 CASSFGTDLVYGYTF TGTGCCAGCAGCTTCGGAACGGACTTAGTGTATGGCTACACCTTC
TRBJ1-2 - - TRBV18 CASSPSRDWGVYGYTF TGTGCCAGCTCACCTTCCCGGGACTGGGGGGTCTATGGCTACACCTTC
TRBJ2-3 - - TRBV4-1 CASSQDDYPTPTDTQYF TGCGCCAGCAGCCAAGACGACTACCCCACACCCACAGATACGCAGTATTTT
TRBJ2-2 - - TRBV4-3 CASSQDRSASGELFF TGCGCCAGCAGCCAAGATCGCTCCGCCAGCGGGGAGCTGTTTTTT
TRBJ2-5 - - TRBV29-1 CSVEGALRGETQYF TGCAGCGTTGAAGGGGCCCTCCGTGGGGAGACCCAGTACTTC
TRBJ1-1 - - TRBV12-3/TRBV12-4 CASSLYRTEAFF TGTGCCAGCAGTTTATATAGAACTGAAGCTTTCTTT
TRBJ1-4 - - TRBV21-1 CASSKGRKVNEKLFF TGTGCCAGCAGCAAAGGCAGGAAGGTTAATGAAAAACTGTTTTTT
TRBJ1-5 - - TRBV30 CAWSVLGGGRNQPQHF TGTGCCTGGAGTGTACTGGGAGGGGGGCGAAATCAGCCCCAGCATTTT
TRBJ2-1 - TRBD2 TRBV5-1 CASSRGSGGQYNEQFF TGCGCCAGCAGCCGGGGTAGCGGGGGACAATACAATGAGCAGTTCTTC
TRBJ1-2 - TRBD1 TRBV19 CASSLITRDRDGYTF TGTGCCAGTAGTCTCATTACCCGGGACAGGGACGGCTACACCTTC
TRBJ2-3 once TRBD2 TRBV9 CASSVVAGGSDTQYF TGTGCCAGCAGCGTAGTAGCGGGGGGATCGGATACGCAGTATTTT
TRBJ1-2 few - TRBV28 CASSLDGYGYTF TGTGCCAGCAGTTTAGACGGGTATGGCTACACCTTC
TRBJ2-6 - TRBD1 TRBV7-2 CASSFPSSTGSRANVLTF TGTGCCAGCAGCTTCCCATCTTCGACAGGGTCGAGGGCCAACGTCCTGACTTTC
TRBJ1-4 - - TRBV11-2 CASSLVVRGSHEKLFF TGTGCCAGCAGCTTAGTGGTCCGGGGGAGCCATGAAAAACTGTTTTTT
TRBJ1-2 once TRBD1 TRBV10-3 CAISGQQGADYGYTF TGTGCCATCAGTGGACAACAGGGGGCTGACTATGGCTACACCTTC
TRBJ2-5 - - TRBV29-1 CSIIAVQETQYF TGCAGCATTATAGCAGTACAAGAGACCCAGTACTTC
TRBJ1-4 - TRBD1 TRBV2 CASRIDRGVKKLFF TGTGCCAGCAGAATCGACAGGGGCGTTAAAAAACTGTTTTTT
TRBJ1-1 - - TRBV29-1 CSVDGVEVIGTEAFF TGCAGCGTTGACGGGGTTGAGGTTATCGGCACTGAAGCTTTCTTT
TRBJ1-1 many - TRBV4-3 CASSQDLGGSITEAFF TGCGCCAGCAGCCAAGATCTGGGGGGAAGTATCACTGAAGCTTTCTTT
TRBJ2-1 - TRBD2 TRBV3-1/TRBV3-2 CASTPSRGLAGVRSPYNEQFF TGTGCCAGCACTCCCAGCCGGGGACTAGCGGGAGTCCGATCCCCCTACAATGAGCAGTTCTTC
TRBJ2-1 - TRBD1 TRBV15 CATSRPRGTGGLYNEQFF TGTGCCACCAGCAGGCCTCGTGGGACAGGGGGCTTGTACAATGAGCAGTTCTTC
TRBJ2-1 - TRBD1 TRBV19 CASSQGALWNEQFF TGTGCCAGTAGCCAGGGGGCCCTTTGGAATGAGCAGTTCTTC
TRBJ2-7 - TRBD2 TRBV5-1 CASSLGGLAGGSSYEQYF TGCGCCAGCAGCTTGGGTGGACTAGCGGGGGGTAGCTCCTACGAGCAGTACTTC
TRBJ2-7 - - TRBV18 CASSPGRSPYEQYF TGTGCCAGCTCACCAGGCAGGTCCCCCTACGAGCAGTACTTC
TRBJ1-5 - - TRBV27 CASSSGSRRPGEHYSNQPQHF TGTGCCAGCAGTTCAGGGTCTCGACGGCCGGGGGAACACTATAGCAATCAGCCCCAGCATTTT
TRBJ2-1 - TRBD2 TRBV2 CASRVAGPYNEQFF TGTGCCAGCAGGGTAGCGGGGCCCTACAATGAGCAGTTCTTC
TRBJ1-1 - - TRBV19 CATHQRTEAFF TGTGCCACCCACCAGCGGACCGAAGCTTTCTTT
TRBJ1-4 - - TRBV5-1 CASSLEGGREEKLFF TGCGCCAGCAGCTTGGAAGGGGGAAGGGAAGAAAAACTGTTTTTT
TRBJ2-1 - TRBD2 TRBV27 CASSLAETRGGLRYNEQFF TGTGCCAGCAGTTTAGCCGAAACCCGGGGGGGACTCCGATACAATGAGCAGTTCTTC
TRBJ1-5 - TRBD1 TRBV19 CASRGQGHNQPQHF TGTGCCAGTAGGGGACAGGGGCACAATCAGCCCCAGCATTTT
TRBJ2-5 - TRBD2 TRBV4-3 CASSRGASGGPQETQYF TGCGCCAGCAGCCGGGGAGCGAGCGGGGGACCTCAAGAGACCCAGTACTTC
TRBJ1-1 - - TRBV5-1 CASSFTTDLEAFF TGCGCCAGCAGCTTTACCACGGACTTGGAAGCTTTCTTT
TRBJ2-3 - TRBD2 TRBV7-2 CASSLARLAGGRTDTQYF TGTGCCAGCAGCTTAGCCCGCTTAGCGGGAGGGCGTACAGATACGCAGTATTTT
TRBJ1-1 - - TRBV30 CACPKGGTEAFF TGTGCCTGCCCGAAAGGGGGCACTGAAGCTTTCTTT
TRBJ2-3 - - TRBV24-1 CATSDSRSADTQYF TGTGCCACCAGTGATTCCCGGTCGGCAGATACGCAGTATTTT
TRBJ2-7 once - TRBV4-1 CASSQDKSTYEQYF TGCGCCAGCAGCCAAGATAAGAGCACCTACGAGCAGTACTTC
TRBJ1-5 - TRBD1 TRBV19 CASSFRDRAQPQHF TGTGCCAGTAGTTTCCGGGACAGGGCACAGCCCCAGCATTTT
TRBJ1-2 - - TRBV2 CASSVTAYGYTF TGTGCCAGCAGTGTTACAGCCTATGGCTACACCTTC
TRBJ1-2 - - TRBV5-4 CATRGAGTYGYTF TGTGCCACCCGGGGGGCAGGGACCTATGGCTACACCTTC
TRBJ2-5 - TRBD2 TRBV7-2 CASSSGGGARETQYF TGTGCCAGCAGCAGTGGCGGGGGAGCACGGGAGACCCAGTACTTC
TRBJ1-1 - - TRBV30 CAWSPPFTEAFF TGTGCCTGGAGTCCCCCGTTCACTGAAGCTTTCTTT
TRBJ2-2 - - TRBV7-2 CASRPGTNTGELFF TGTGCCAGCAGACCGGGAACGAACACCGGGGAGCTGTTTTTT
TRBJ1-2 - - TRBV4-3 CASSQDWRGPVDGYTF TGCGCCAGCAGCCAAGATTGGAGGGGTCCGGTGGATGGCTACACCTTC
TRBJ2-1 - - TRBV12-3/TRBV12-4 CASSLNRWNEQFF TGTGCCAGCAGTTTAAACAGGTGGAATGAGCAGTTCTTC
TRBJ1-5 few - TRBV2 CASRASRGGSNQPQHF TGTGCCAGCAGAGCCTCCCGGGGAGGAAGCAATCAGCCCCAGCATTTT
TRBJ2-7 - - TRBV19 CASSLGLGSYEQYF TGTGCCAGTAGTCTCGGGTTAGGTTCCTACGAGCAGTACTTC
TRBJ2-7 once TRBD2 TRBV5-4 CASSERGGSYEQYF TGTGCCAGCAGCGAGCGGGGGGGATCCTACGAGCAGTACTTC
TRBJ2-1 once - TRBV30 CAWSAGDNEQFF TGTGCCTGGAGTGCGGGAGACAATGAGCAGTTCTTC
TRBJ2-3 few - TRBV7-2 CASSYRSDTQYF TGTGCCAGCAGCTACAGGTCAGATACGCAGTATTTT
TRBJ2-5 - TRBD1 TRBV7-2 CASSPRTGSSETQYF TGTGCCAGCAGCCCCCGGACAGGAAGTTCGGAGACCCAGTACTTC
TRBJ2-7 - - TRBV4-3 CASSQYQGLSYEQYF TGCGCCAGCAGCCAATATCAGGGGCTCTCCTACGAGCAGTACTTC